This record looks at one TCR beta chain sequence and its context. This sample was taken from a study of glioma-infiltrating T cells after dendritic cell vaccination. Study-wide background: Dendritic cell vaccination trial patients had either newly diagnosed or recurrent glioblastoma. Dendritic cell vaccine was injected intradermally three times, biweekly.

Described time point: after dendritic cell vaccination, including at tumor progression/relapse. Fresh-frozen tumor tissue and more than two years of survival data were available for all. Libraries were prepared by immunoSEQ multiplex PCR; TCRdb keeps only in-frame clonotypes and omits some of them. Of 100,000 or so clones detected, approximately 80% appear once; the ten largest clones hold about 5.7%. CDR3 size: 12 residues. With 4 bases clipped from V and 10 bases from J, the junction kept 4 bases outside the gene matches. CDR1 and CDR2 (germline): SEHNR, FQNEAQ (reference sequence). The chain links TRBV7-9 to TRBJ2-1; TRBD2 matches at 7 bases. The clonotype comes from a human donor with glioblastoma. The sequencing here drew on blood, taken after dendritic cell vaccination. The CDR3 DNA sequence: TGTGCCAGCAGCTACCCGGGACTAGAGCAGTTCTTC. Translating it yields CASSYPGLEQFF. The full variable domain, in which reference TRBV7-9 and TRBJ2-1 provide the parts outside the CDR3, is DTGVSQNPRHKITKRGQNVTFRCDPISEHNRLYWYRQTLGQGPEFLTYFQNEAQLEKSRLLSDRFSAERPKGSFSTLEIQRTEQGDSAMYLCASSYPGLEQFFGPGTRLTVL.